This passage covers 29 T cell receptor beta chains from one sample sequenced in a study of Ad26.COV2.S vaccination and SARS-CoV-2 variants. Produced via immunoSEQ multiplex PCR; TCRdb's table is partial and in-frame only. The table includes nearly 400,000 clones, around 89% detected once. Treatment noted: roughly 18 received Ad26.COV2.S at low or high dose, single or two shots; 5 received placebo; per-sample allocation not given. Samples were taken on day 63 after the first vaccine or placebo injection. The sample was peripheral blood, taken in a trial of Ad26.COV2.S vaccine versus placebo. The receptors were sampled from a person between 18 and 60 years old who received the Ad26.COV2.S COVID-19 vaccine or a placebo.

V usage is TRBV7-9 and J usage is TRBJ2-2; tentative D call: TRBD1 (5 bases). Germline loops: CDR1 SEHNR, CDR2 FQNEAQ (reference sequence). CDR3 size: 13 residues. V shed 5 bases and J shed 6 bases, with 10 bases lying between them. The DNA for the CDR3 is TGTGCCAGCAGCCGCGTGGGGCCCGGGGAGCTGTTTTTT. It is translated as CASSRVGPGELFF. Using reference TRBV7-9 and TRBJ2-2 for the parts outside the CDR3, the full variable domain is DTGVSQNPRHKITKRGQNVTFRCDPISEHNRLYWYRQTLGQGPEFLTYFQNEAQLEKSRLLSDRFSAERPKGSFSTLEIQRTEQGDSAMYLCASSRVGPGELFFGEGSRLTVL.

CDR3: CASSLFGGPSNQPQHF. The DNA for the CDR3 is TGTGCCAGCAGTTTATTTGGGGGGCCGAGCAATCAGCCCCAGCATTTT. The gene calls are TRBV28 and TRBJ1-5; the D gene is possibly TRBD1 (6 bases). Germline V lookup: CDR1 MDHEN, CDR2 SYDVKM. The CDR3 is 16 residues long. Trimming shortened V by 1 base and J by 1 base, and 11 bases separated the two germline ends.

This rearrangement joins TRBV5-1 to TRBJ2-1; possible D gene TRBD2, 5 bases. Germline CDR1 reads SGHRS; CDR2 reads YFSETQ. This CDR3 has 14 amino acids. The V gene lost 0 bases and the J gene lost 3 bases, with 7 bases spanning the gap. The CDR3 sequence is CASSLGENYNEQFF. CDR3 DNA: TGCGCCAGCAGCTTGGGGGAGAACTACAATGAGCAGTTCTTC.

This chain connects TRBV5-1 to TRBJ1-5; 7 bases agree with TRBD1. V was pared by 5 bases and J by 3 bases, with 8 bases of the junction left unmatched. The CDR3 covers 15 residues. Germline V lookup: CDR1 SGHRS, CDR2 YFSETQ. CDR3 DNA: TGCGCCAGCAGTCCCCAGGGGGGACACAATCAGCCCCAGCATTTT. It yields the protein CASSPQGGHNQPQHF.

The rearrangement uses TRBV29-1 and TRBJ2-5; D is unclear. V lost 4 bases, J lost 0 bases, and 6 bases lay in between. The CDR3 is 12 amino acids. Per germline, CDR1 SQVTM and CDR2 ANQGSEA. The CDR3 DNA reads TGCAGCGTTGCAACGAACCAAGAGACCCAGTACTTC. The encoded protein is CSVATNQETQYF.

This clone was recorded only once. J is TRBJ1-5 and V is TRBV7-2; D might be TRBD1 (5 bases). The CDR3 runs to 16 residues. Germline-derived CDR1 and CDR2 are SGHTA and FQGNSA. Trimming shortened V by 5 bases and J by 6 bases, and 20 bases separated the two germline ends. The CDR3 loop is CASSLTGRGVGQPQHF. The CDR3 DNA reads as TGTGCCAGCAGCCTGACGGGCAGAGGGGTAGGTCAGCCCCAGCATTTT. The complete variable domain, with remaining parts taken from reference TRBV7-2 and TRBJ1-5, reads GAGVSQSPSNKVTEKGKDVELRCDPISGHTALYWYRQSLGQGLEFLIYFQGNSAPDKSGLPSDRFSAERTGGSVSTLTIQRTQQEDSAVYLCASSLTGRGVGQPQHFGDGTRLSIL.

The chain recombines TRBV18 with TRBJ2-2, with 10 bases identical to TRBD2. The CDR3 runs to 16 residues. V was clipped by 3 bases and J by 5 bases; unmatched bases: 6. Germline lookup yields CDR1 KGHSH and CDR2 LQKENI. In DNA form, the CDR3 reads TGTGCCAGCTCACCGTCCAGCGGGAGGGAAACCGGGGAGCTGTTTTTT. It translates to CASSPSSGRETGELFF.

This clone occurred once. The chain joins TRBV11-3 to TRBJ2-4; TRBD2 is a possible D gene (6 bases). With 5 bases removed from V and 4 bases from J, the gap between germline ends came to 12 bases. The CDR3 runs 14 residues. The V gene's germline CDR1 is SGHNT and CDR2 YENEEA. The CDR3 coding sequence is TGTGCCAGCAGCGCCCGGGACTCTAAAAACATTCAGTACTTC. It specifies CASSARDSKNIQYF.

The rearrangement joins TRBV14 to TRBJ2-1; TRBD2 matches 7 bases. V gave up 1 base and J gave up 4 bases; unmatched junction bases: 7. CDR1 and CDR2 (germline): SGHDN, FVKESK. The CDR3 length is 16 residues. The CDR3 DNA is TGTGCCAGCAGCCAAGTGGCTAGCGGAGCATACAATGAGCAGTTCTTC. As protein: CASSQVASGAYNEQFF.

The V gene is TRBV19, the J gene TRBJ1-1; D gene ambiguous. Germline CDR1 reads LNHDA; CDR2 reads SQIVND (reference sequence). The length of the CDR3 is 16 residues. V was pared by 3 bases and J by 0 bases, with 14 bases between. The CDR3 bases are TGTGCCAGTAGTATCCAGTTGTGGGCCATGAACACTGAAGCTTTCTTT. This encodes CASSIQLWAMNTEAFF.

This chain joins TRBV11-1 and TRBJ2-5, with D perhaps matching TRBD2 (6 bases). The germline CDR1 and CDR2 sequences are SGHAT and FQDESV (reference sequence). The CDR3 extends over 13 amino acids. The germline V and J ends were trimmed by 5 bases and 5 bases, with 12 bases remaining between them. CDR3 DNA: TGTGCCAGCAGCCGTCGACTAGTGGAGACCCAGTACTTC. Encoded protein: CASSRRLVETQYF.

About this clone itself: Other DNA sequences in this specimen translate into the identical CDR3. CDR3 residues: CASATGGGETQYF. For the CDR3, the DNA is TGCGCCAGTGCGACGGGAGGGGGAGAGACCCAGTACTTC. The chain recombines TRBV5-1 with TRBJ2-5; 8 nucleotides match TRBD2. CDR1 is SGHRS and CDR2 is YFSETQ in the germline V gene. CDR3 length equals 13 residues. V lost 8 bases and J lost 4; bases outside the gene matches: 7.

The rearrangement links TRBV5-5 to TRBJ2-5, with D maybe TRBD1 (6 bases). The ends were cut back, 4 bases at V and 7 bases at J, with 11 bases in the middle. Germline CDR1 reads SGHKS; CDR2 reads YYEKEE (reference sequence). CDR3 length equals 12 residues. The CDR3 DNA reads as TGTGCCAGCAGCCGGGACACGGGGACCCAGTACTTC. Its protein is CASSRDTGTQYF.

The CDR3 is CASSLGGSGGNYGYTF. CDR3 DNA: TGTGCCAGCAGCTTAGGAGGATCAGGGGGCAACTATGGCTACACCTTC. The chain joins TRBV7-9 to TRBJ1-2; 8 bases align to TRBD1. The CDR3 has 16 amino acids. Germline CDR1 and CDR2: SEHNR and FQNEAQ (reference sequence). After removal of 1 base from V and 2 bases from J, the junction contained 6 bases not matched to a gene.

The CDR3 coding sequence is TGTGCCAGCTCACTCCGGGACACCACAGATACGCAGTATTTT. It encodes CASSLRDTTDTQYF. The rearrangement uses TRBV18 and TRBJ2-3; D is perhaps TRBD1 (6 bases). The V gene's germline CDR1 is KGHSH and CDR2 LQKENI. The CDR3 has 14 residues. The ends were cut back, 4 bases at V and 2 bases at J, with 10 bases in the middle.

The chain recombines TRBV4-1 with TRBJ2-5, with TRBD2 matching over 8 bases. V dropped 0 bases and J dropped 5; count of bases not matched to a gene: 8. The length of the CDR3 is 16 residues. The germline V gene has CDR1 MGHRA and CDR2 YSYEKL. DNA of the CDR3: TGCGCCAGCAGCCAAGAAGCGAGCGGGAGTAGTGAGACCCAGTACTTC. This sequence encodes CASSQEASGSSETQYF.

The rearrangement joins TRBV3-1 (or the pseudogene TRBV3-2) to TRBJ2-1; D remains ambiguous. The CDR3 runs to 11 residues. Trimming removed 2 bases at V and 7 bases at J, with 3 bases between. Germline values: CDR1 LGHDT, CDR2 YNNKEL (reference sequence). The CDR3 reads CASSQTNEQFF. CDR3 nucleotide sequence: TGTGCCAGCAGCCAAACGAATGAGCAGTTCTTC.

The chain is built from TRBV7-9 and TRBJ2-3; the D is unclear. V lost 5 bases, J lost 2 bases, and 17 bases lay in between. The CDR3 contains 16 residues. Germline assignment: CDR1 SEHNR and CDR2 FQNEAQ (reference sequence). Here the CDR3 DNA reads TGTGCCAGCAGCCCCCTTAGTCTCCTGACCACAGATACGCAGTATTTT. It translates to CASSPLSLLTTDTQYF.

The V call is TRBV3-1 (or the pseudogene TRBV3-2), the J call TRBJ2-7; D not resolved. The CDR3 contains 14 residues. V was cut by 0 bases and J by 3 bases, with 9 bases left in between. Per germline, CDR1 LGHDT and CDR2 YNNKEL (reference sequence). CDR3 bases: TGTGCCAGCAGCCAAGATGGACCGAGCTACGAGCAGTACTTC. It yields the protein CASSQDGPSYEQYF.

V is TRBV6-5 and J is TRBJ2-7, with 7 nucleotides matching TRBD2. CDR1 and CDR2 from the germline V gene are MNHEY and SVGAGI. The V segment lost 7 bases and the J segment 6 bases; nucleotides outside the gene matches: 9. The CDR3 is 13 residues long. This CDR3 reads CASMAGDNREQYF. In DNA, the CDR3 is TGTGCCAGCATGGCGGGAGATAACCGCGAGCAGTACTTC.

The rearrangement uses TRBV9 and TRBJ2-2; TRBD2 matches 10 bases. Germline CDR1 is SGDLS and CDR2 is YYNGEE. Losses at the gene ends were 4 bases for V and 4 bases for J; bases not matched to a gene: 7. CDR3 length: 16 amino acids. CDR3 coding DNA: TGTGCCAGCAGCCCCCGTCAGCGGGAGGGCACCGGGGAGCTGTTTTTT. Translation: CASSPRQREGTGELFF.

The chain carries TRBV11-3 and TRBJ2-4; 9 positions match TRBD1. The CDR3 spans 19 residues. Trimming took 1 base from V and 2 from J; bases not matched to a gene: 12. Looked up from germline, CDR1 is SGHNT and CDR2 is YENEEA. The CDR3 DNA reads as TGTGCCAGCAGCTTAGGGGGGCTCCCCGGGACAGGGACCAAAAACATTCAGTACTTC. Protein: CASSLGGLPGTGTKNIQYF.

Only one count was recorded for this clone. This chain joins TRBV4-1 and TRBJ2-1; D is ambiguous. V was trimmed by 1 base and J by 0 bases, leaving 10 bases between them. The CDR3 has 16 amino acids. CDR1 is MGHRA, CDR2 YSYEKL, per germline. The CDR3 nucleotides are TGCGCCAGCAGCCAAGGTACTTTAAGCTCCTACAATGAGCAGTTCTTC. Translation gives CASSQGTLSSYNEQFF.

A few counts support this clone. The chain has TRBV7-8 and TRBJ2-3, with TRBD2 matching 7 bases. V dropped 2 bases and J dropped 0; count of bases not matched to a gene: 5. There are 16 residues in the CDR3. Germline assignment: CDR1 SGHVS and CDR2 FQNEAQ. This CDR3 is CASSLWGGSSTDTQYF. CDR3 nucleotides: TGTGCCAGCAGCTTATGGGGCGGGAGTAGCACAGATACGCAGTATTTT.

The genes are TRBV10-3 and TRBJ1-1, with D tentatively TRBD1 (5 bases). The CDR3 runs 16 residues. Germline V gene sequence: CDR1 ENHRY, CDR2 SYGVKD. The ends were cut back, 6 bases at V and 4 bases at J, with 21 bases in the middle. CDR3 in amino acids: CAISPGTGSRGTEAFF. DNA for the CDR3: TGTGCCATCAGCCCAGGGACCGGGAGTAGGGGCACTGAAGCTTTCTTT.

The rearrangement links TRBV30 to TRBJ1-3; 8 positions agree with TRBD1. CDR3 length: 20 amino acids. CDR1 and CDR2 (germline): GTSNPN, SVGIG (reference sequence). Losses at the gene ends were 2 bases for V and 0 bases for J; bases not matched to a gene: 18. This chain's CDR3 is CAWSSPGTGPITSSGNTIYF. DNA for the CDR3: TGTGCCTGGAGTAGCCCCGGGACAGGTCCAATAACCAGCTCTGGAAACACCATATATTTT.

V usage is TRBV5-4 and J usage is TRBJ1-2, with D possibly being TRBD1 (5 bases). Germline CDR1 is SGHNT and CDR2 is YYREEE (reference sequence). The CDR3 is 14 amino acids. Between the trimmed V and J ends, which lost 3 bases and 8 bases, there was a span of 17 bases. The CDR3 loop reads CASSSRGAPMGYTF. The CDR3 DNA reads TGTGCCAGCAGCTCCCGAGGGGCCCCGATGGGCTACACCTTC.

The genes are TRBV5-4 and TRBJ2-2; 7 nucleotides match TRBD2. Per germline, CDR1 SGHNT and CDR2 YYREEE (reference sequence). The J segment lost 6 bases and the V segment lost 5 bases, leaving 4 bases of the junction unmatched. This CDR3 comprises 13 residues. CDR3 amino acids: CASSQLASGELFF. CDR3 DNA sequence: TGTGCCAGCAGTCAACTAGCGTCCGGGGAGCTGTTTTTT.

V and J are TRBV14 and TRBJ2-1, with 8 nucleotides matching TRBD2. This CDR3 has 17 residues. J gave up 9 bases and V 3 bases, and 16 bases lay outside the gene matches. CDR1 is SGHDN and CDR2 is FVKESK in the germline V gene. The CDR3 region has the DNA TGTGCCAGCAGCCAGGTCCCCTGGGGCGGGAGGCACCCTGAGCAGTTCTTC. Translating it yields CASSQVPWGGRHPEQFF.